Following are 29 T cell receptor beta chains from one sample sequenced in a study of regulatory T cells in long-lasting Graves disease. iRepertoire HTBI primers and Arm-PCR of CDR3 regions built TCR beta libraries. TCRdb fed the multiplex PCR reads into MiXCR, producing one record per CDR3 protein. The sample consists of approximately 400,000 distinct CDR3 sequences, 20% to 25% of them appearing once. The time point here: persistent/refractory GD, antithyroid drugs over 5 years with positive TRAb. Scientists built the TCR library using RNA that was extracted from PBMCs. The specimen was peripheral blood mononuclear cells (PBMCs), collected when the disease was refractory, from a patient treated with antithyroid drugs. The receptors originated from a female donor with Graves disease.

V usage is TRBV7-9 and J usage is TRBJ1-4, with a weak D call TRBD1 (5 bases). The CDR3 has 15 residues. V lost 5 bases and J 1 base, leaving 11 bases between the germline ends. Germline V gives CDR1 SEHNR, CDR2 FQNEAQ (reference sequence). DNA of the CDR3: TGTGCCAGCAGCCGTGTCGGGGGAACTAATGAAAAACTGTTTTTT. This gives the protein CASSRVGGTNEKLFF.

This clonotype came up many times. The CDR3 bases are TGTGCCAGCAGCTTACCACAGGGGGAGGTGGGTCAAGAGACCCAGTACTTC. It is translated as CASSLPQGEVGQETQYF. V is TRBV7-3 and J is TRBJ2-5; 8 bases map to TRBD1. Losses at the gene ends were 2 bases for V and 2 bases for J; bases not matched to a gene: 10. This CDR3 comprises 17 residues. The V gene's germline CDR1 is SGHTA and CDR2 FQGTGA.

Many counts were recorded for this clonotype. This chain uses TRBV7-3 with TRBJ2-2; 8 bases align to TRBD2. V was pared by 4 bases and J by 4 bases, with 5 bases of the junction left unmatched. The CDR3 extends over 15 amino acids. Looked up from germline, CDR1 is SGHTA and CDR2 is FQGTGA. The CDR3 sequence is CASSSPGTSTGELFF. Here the CDR3 DNA reads TGTGCCAGCAGCTCACCCGGGACTAGCACCGGGGAGCTGTTTTTT. Full variable domain (rest looked up from reference TRBV7-3 and TRBJ2-2): GAGVSQTPSNKVTEKGKYVELRCDPISGHTALYWYRQSLGQGPEFLIYFQGTGAADDSGLPNDRFFAVRPEGSVSTLKIQRTERGDSAVYLCASSSPGTSTGELFFGEGSRLTVL.

The chain carries TRBV20-1 and TRBJ2-2, with D perhaps matching TRBD2 (7 bases). This CDR3 is built from 14 residues. The ends were cut back, 4 bases at V and 5 bases at J, with 14 bases in the middle. Germline loops: CDR1 DFQATT, CDR2 SNEGSKA (reference sequence). The CDR3 protein is CSAKKGGGTGELFF. The CDR3 DNA sequence: TGCAGTGCTAAAAAGGGAGGGGGGACCGGGGAGCTGTTTTTT.

The chain combines TRBV6-1 with TRBJ2-4; D uncertain. CDR3 length equals 14 residues. V lost 7 bases to trimming and J lost 5 bases, with 15 bases between them. The germline V gene has CDR1 MNHNS and CDR2 SASEGT. In DNA, the CDR3 is TGTGCCAGCACCCCGAGTTGGGCCCAAAACATTCAGTACTTC. Its protein product is CASTPSWAQNIQYF.

This clonotype was seen a few times. A read error may produce the germline difference seen at one junction end. The chain links TRBV7-2 to TRBJ2-2; 7 positions match TRBD2. From germline, CDR1 is SGHTA and CDR2 FQGNSA. The CDR3 length is 15 residues. Written as DNA, the CDR3 is TGTGCCATCAGCTTAGCGGGCACCTTAGAGCGGGAGCTGTTTTTT. Protein product: CAISLAGTLERELFF.

V and J are TRBV27 and TRBJ2-1, with D unclear. Germline values: CDR1 MNHEY, CDR2 SMNVEV (reference sequence). With 0 bases removed from V and 3 bases from J, the gap between germline ends came to 6 bases. The CDR3 runs 14 residues. CDR3 in amino acids: CASSLSAGYNEQFF. As DNA, the CDR3 is TGTGCCAGCAGTTTATCGGCAGGCTACAATGAGCAGTTCTTC.

This clonotype was recorded at least ten times. This chain joins TRBV29-1 and TRBJ2-7; maybe TRBD2 (5 bases). V lost 7 bases to trimming and J lost 2 bases, with 21 bases between them. The CDR3 runs to 15 residues. Germline V gene lookup returns CDR1 SQVTM and CDR2 ANQGSEA. The CDR3 DNA reads as TGCAGCGCTGAGCCCCTGACGGTGACTACCTACGAGCAGTACTTC. This codes for CSAEPLTVTTYEQYF.

V and J are TRBV3-1 and TRBJ1-2, with no clear D. Trimming cost V 4 bases and J 8 bases, with 14 bases left between them. Germline values: CDR1 LGHDT, CDR2 YNNKEL (reference sequence). The CDR3 runs to 13 residues. The CDR3 here is CASSPVGPRGYTF. The CDR3 region has the DNA TGTGCCAGCAGCCCCGTGGGTCCCCGAGGCTACACCTTC.

Regarding this clonotype: This may come from a read error, since a much larger clone is one base off. The rearrangement joins TRBV6-1 to TRBJ1-1, with 9 bases aligning to TRBD1. J lost 1 base, V lost 5 bases, and 5 bases had no gene match. Germline lookup yields CDR1 MNHNS and CDR2 SASEGT. The CDR3 extends over 15 amino acids. The CDR3 nucleotides are TGTGCCAGCAGTACCCGGACAGGGGAGAACACTGAAGCTTTCTTT. Its translation: CASSTRTGENTEAFF.

About this clonotype: This clone may be a read error of a much larger clone one base away. This chain uses TRBV28 with TRBJ2-5; 13 bases match TRBD2. Germline CDR1 is MDHEN and CDR2 is SYDVKM. After removal of 5 bases from V and 5 bases from J, the junction contained 5 bases not matched to a gene. This CDR3 spans 15 amino acids. CDR3 DNA sequence: TGTGCCAGCAGTCGGACTAGCGGGAGCCGGGAGACCCAGTACTTC. Its translation: CASSRTSGSRETQYF.

The genes are TRBV28 and TRBJ2-7, with TRBD2 matching over 7 bases. From germline, CDR1 is MDHEN and CDR2 SYDVKM. V lost 9 bases and J lost 7; bases outside the gene matches: 12. The CDR3 loop spans 13 amino acids. The CDR3: CASLAGVTGEQYF. For the CDR3, the DNA is TGTGCCAGTTTGGCGGGAGTTACCGGGGAGCAGTACTTC.

This clonotype was found a few times. V usage is TRBV7-2 and J usage is TRBJ2-3; D is unresolved. Germline CDR1 SGHTA, CDR2 FQGNSA. V was pared by 4 bases and J by 3 bases, with 14 bases between. The CDR3 is made up of 15 amino acids. CDR3 sequence (DNA): TGTGCCAGCAGCTATTGGGGTTTCGGGACAGATACGCAGTATTTT. It yields the protein CASSYWGFGTDTQYF.

This clonotype is a singleton in its sample. The chain joins TRBV10-1 to TRBJ2-1; D uncertain. Germline values: CDR1 WNHNN, CDR2 SYGVQD (reference sequence). Deletions cut 3 bases from V and 8 bases from J, with 11 bases between. The CDR3 runs 13 residues. CDR3 region: CASSDAVIDEQFF. CDR3 bases: TGCGCCAGCAGTGATGCAGTTATCGATGAGCAGTTCTTC.

This clonotype has more than one count but fewer than ten. The V gene is TRBV10-3, the J gene TRBJ1-2; tentatively, D is TRBD1 (5 bases). Germline assignment: CDR1 ENHRY and CDR2 SYGVKD. The V gene lost 4 bases and the J gene lost 0 bases, with 12 bases spanning the gap. The CDR3 loop spans 15 amino acids. For the CDR3, the DNA is TGTGCCATCAGTGTCGACGGGACGGCTAACTATGGCTACACCTTC. Residues: CAISVDGTANYGYTF.

This chain connects TRBV7-9 to TRBJ1-3; D ambiguous. Trimming removed 2 bases at V and 0 bases at J, with 14 bases between. This CDR3 is built from 17 residues. The V gene's germline CDR1 is SEHNR and CDR2 FQNEAQ (reference sequence). In DNA form, the CDR3 reads TGTGCCAGCAGCTTAATGGGAAGCGAAGTCTCTGGAAACACCATATATTTT. Protein sequence: CASSLMGSEVSGNTIYF. The full variable domain, in which reference TRBV7-9 and TRBJ1-3 provide the parts outside the CDR3, is DTGVSQNPRHKITKRGQNVTFRCDPISEHNRLYWYRQTLGQGPEFLTYFQNEAQLEKSRLLSDRFSAERPKGSFSTLEIQRTEQGDSAMYLCASSLMGSEVSGNTIYFGEGSWLTVV.

This clonotype was counted a few times. The V call is TRBV20-1, the J call TRBJ2-7, with TRBD1 matching over 7 bases. This CDR3 is 13 amino acids long. Germline CDR1 reads DFQATT; CDR2 reads SNEGSKA (reference sequence). V shed 6 bases and J 5 bases; nucleotides not matched to a gene: 10. CDR3 sequence (DNA): TGCAGTGCCAATTCTCAGGGGGACAACGAGCAGTACTTC. Translating it yields CSANSQGDNEQYF.

This clonotype was counted many times. CDR3 nucleotide sequence: TGTGCCAGCAAATTGGGTTTACACTCCTACGAGCAGTACTTC. Amino acid sequence: CASKLGLHSYEQYF. The gene calls are TRBV27 and TRBJ2-7; D remains ambiguous. Per germline, CDR1 MNHEY and CDR2 SMNVEV (reference sequence). Trimming pared 7 bases from V and 0 bases from J, leaving 13 bases between. There are 14 residues in the CDR3.

A word on this clonotype: A much larger clone differs from this one at a single base, so this may be a read error. The gene calls are TRBV14 and TRBJ2-5, with D tentatively TRBD1 (6 bases). Between the trimmed V and J ends, which lost 1 base and 4 bases, there was a span of 19 bases. Germline values: CDR1 SGHDN, CDR2 FVKESK. The CDR3 loop spans 17 amino acids. CDR3 in DNA: TGTGCCAGCAGCCAAGCACCCGGGACAATTTGGCTAGAGACCCAGTACTTC. It translates to CASSQAPGTIWLETQYF.

The chain carries TRBV7-9 and TRBJ1-1, with D perhaps TRBD1 (5 bases). This CDR3 is 16 amino acids long. Trimming took off 1 base at V and 0 bases at J, with 12 bases between the two ends. CDR1 SEHNR and CDR2 FQNEAQ come from the germline V gene (reference sequence). Here the CDR3 DNA reads TGTGCCAGCAGCTTAGGGTTGGGGACCTTGAACACTGAAGCTTTCTTT. Translation: CASSLGLGTLNTEAFF.

This clonotype has at least ten counts. This chain connects TRBV7-2 to TRBJ2-7, with TRBD2 identical over 9 bases. The CDR3 has 14 residues. The germline CDR1 and CDR2 sequences are SGHTA and FQGNSA. Unmatched junction bases numbered 7, after V lost 4 bases and J lost 6 bases. The CDR3 bases are TGTGCCAGCAGCTCTTTTAGCGGGAGAGGCGAGCAGTACTTC. Residues: CASSSFSGRGEQYF. Full variable domain (outside the CDR3, taken from reference TRBV7-2 and TRBJ2-7): GAGVSQSPSNKVTEKGKDVELRCDPISGHTALYWYRQSLGQGLEFLIYFQGNSAPDKSGLPSDRFSAERTGGSVSTLTIQRTQQEDSAVYLCASSSFSGRGEQYFGPGTRLTVT.

The gene calls are TRBV2 and TRBJ2-1, with TRBD1 matching over 9 bases. This CDR3 has 15 residues. The germline gives CDR1 SNHLY, CDR2 FYNNEI. V was pared by 6 bases and J by 5 bases, with 8 bases of the junction left unmatched. The CDR3 reads CASRTGGSGHNEQFF. The CDR3 nucleotides read TGTGCCAGCAGGACAGGGGGAAGCGGTCACAATGAGCAGTTCTTC.

This clonotype was recorded at least ten times. The chain employs TRBV2 and TRBJ1-2; D unresolved. V was cut by 3 bases and J by 5 bases, with 7 bases left in between. This CDR3 region has 12 residues. Germline CDR1 reads SNHLY; CDR2 reads FYNNEI. In DNA form, the CDR3 reads TGTGCCAGCAGTGATTACATTTATGGCTACACCTTC. Its translation is CASSDYIYGYTF.

The V call is TRBV7-9, the J call TRBJ1-1, with 8 bases identical to TRBD1. The germline V gene has CDR1 SEHNR and CDR2 FQNEAQ (reference sequence). Losses at the gene ends were 5 bases for V and 1 base for J; bases not matched to a gene: 6. The CDR3 covers 15 residues. Here the CDR3 DNA reads TGTGCCAGCAGCCCCGACAGGGGAGGGAACACTGAAGCTTTCTTT. Translated: CASSPDRGGNTEAFF.

This clonotype came up many times. The chain uses TRBV29-1 and TRBJ1-1; D gene unclear. CDR3 length equals 9 residues. Germline CDR1 reads SQVTM; CDR2 reads ANQGSEA. Trimming cost V 6 bases and J 6 bases, with 5 bases left between them. The CDR3 nucleotides are TGCAGCGTCGACTCTGAAGCTTTCTTT. Its protein is CSVDSEAFF.

This clonotype was seen at least ten times. The chain employs TRBV28 and TRBJ2-7; possible D gene TRBD2, 6 bases. V dropped 7 bases and J dropped 6 bases, with 22 bases sitting between them. The length of the CDR3 is 15 residues. Per the germline V gene, CDR1 is MDHEN and CDR2 is SYDVKM. CDR3 nucleotides: TGTGCCAGCATAAAGGGACGGGGCGCAGCGGGCGAGCAGTACTTC. Amino acids: CASIKGRGAAGEQYF.

This clonotype occurred many times. The chain employs TRBV11-1 and TRBJ1-2; TRBD1 matches 7 bases. The germline CDR1 and CDR2 sequences are SGHAT and FQDESV (reference sequence). This CDR3 spans 13 amino acids. V lost 4 bases and J lost 3; bases outside the gene matches: 2. The CDR3 bases are TGTGCCAGCAGCTCAACAGGGGACTATGGCTACACCTTC. Protein: CASSSTGDYGYTF.

This clonotype was detected many times. J is TRBJ2-5 and V is TRBV6-1, with 9 bases fitting TRBD2. Germline CDR1 reads MNHNS; CDR2 reads SASEGT. This CDR3 region has 18 residues. V was clipped by 6 bases and J by 4 bases; unmatched bases: 18. The CDR3 protein is CASSASFGLAGVGETQYF. In DNA form, the CDR3 reads TGTGCCAGCAGCGCCAGCTTTGGATTAGCGGGAGTGGGAGAGACCCAGTACTTC.

V and J are TRBV7-2 and TRBJ1-6, with D unclear. The germline V gene encodes CDR1 SGHTA and CDR2 FQGNSA. The CDR3 consists of 14 residues. V was shortened by 5 bases and J by 8 bases, with 13 bases between the two germline ends. The CDR3 loop is CASSLGIGDSPLHF. The CDR3 coding sequence is TGTGCCAGCAGCCTAGGGATTGGGGATTCACCCCTCCACTTT.